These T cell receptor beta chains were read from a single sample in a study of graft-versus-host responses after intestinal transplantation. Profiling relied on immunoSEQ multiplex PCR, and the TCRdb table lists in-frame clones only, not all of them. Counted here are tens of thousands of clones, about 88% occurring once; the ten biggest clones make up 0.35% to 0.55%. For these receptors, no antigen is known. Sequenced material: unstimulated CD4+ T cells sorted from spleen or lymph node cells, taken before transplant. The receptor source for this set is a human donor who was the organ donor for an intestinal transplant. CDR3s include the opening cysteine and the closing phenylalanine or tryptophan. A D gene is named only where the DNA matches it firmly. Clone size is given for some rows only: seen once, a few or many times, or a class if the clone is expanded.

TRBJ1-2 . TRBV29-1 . CSVEEGRYGYTF TGCAGCGTTGAGGAGGGGCGCTATGGCTACACCTTC
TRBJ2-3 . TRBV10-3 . CAISESNVGAEFTDTQYF TGTGCCATCAGTGAGTCGAATGTCGGAGCGGAGTTCACAGATACGCAGTATTTT
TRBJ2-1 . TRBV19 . CASRRGSANNEQFF TGTGCCAGTAGACGGGGAAGCGCTAACAATGAGCAGTTCTTC
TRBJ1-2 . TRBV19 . CASTPGRRLYGYTF TGTGCCAGTACCCCGGGACGCCGACTCTATGGCTACACCTTC
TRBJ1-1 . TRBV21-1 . CASSRRGENTEAFF TGTGCCAGCAGCAGGCGGGGGGAGAACACTGAAGCTTTCTTT
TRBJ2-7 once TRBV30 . CAWGPGTLPYEQYF TGTGCCTGGGGCCCCGGGACTCTCCCCTACGAGCAGTACTTC
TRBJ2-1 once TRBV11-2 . CASSFFGGSFYEQFF TGTGCCAGCAGCTTTTTCGGAGGGTCGTTCTATGAGCAGTTCTTC
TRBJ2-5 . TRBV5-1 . CASSGQETQYF TGCGCCAGCAGCGGACAAGAGACCCAGTACTTC
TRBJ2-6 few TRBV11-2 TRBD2 CASIRAGAGANVLTF TGTGCCAGCATCCGAGCGGGGGCTGGGGCCAACGTCCTGACTTTC
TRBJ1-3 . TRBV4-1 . CASSLAPRGSGNTIYF TGCGCCAGCAGCCTAGCCCCCCGAGGCTCTGGAAACACCATATATTTT
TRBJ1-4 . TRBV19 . CASSIVGVVATNEKLFF TGTGCCAGTAGTATAGTCGGAGTAGTTGCAACTAATGAAAAACTGTTTTTT
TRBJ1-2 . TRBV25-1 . CASSEAYHYGYTF TGTGCCAGCAGTGAAGCCTATCACTATGGCTACACCTTC
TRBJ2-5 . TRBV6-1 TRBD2 CASSRGLAGGETQYF TGTGCCAGCAGTAGGGGACTAGCGGGAGGAGAGACCCAGTACTTC
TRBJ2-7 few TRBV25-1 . CASRTNSYEQYF TGTGCCAGCAGGACAAACTCCTACGAGCAGTACTTC
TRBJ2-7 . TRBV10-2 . CASSIPSGAQGDQIRGLYEQYF TGCGCCAGCAGTATTCCAAGTGGGGCACAGGGTGACCAAATTCGTGGGCTTTACGAGCAGTACTTC
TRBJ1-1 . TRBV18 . CASSPVGEAFF TGTGCCAGCTCACCAGTAGGGGAAGCTTTCTTT
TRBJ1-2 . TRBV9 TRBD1 CASSVAGGYGYTF TGTGCCAGCAGCGTAGCAGGGGGCTATGGCTACACCTTC
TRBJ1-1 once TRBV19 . CASSIGRGHLHTEAFF TGTGCCAGTAGTATAGGTAGGGGACACCTCCACACTGAAGCTTTCTTT
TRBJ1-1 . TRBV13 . CASSLGSRRVNTEAFF TGTGCCAGCAGCTTAGGATCTCGACGGGTGAACACTGAAGCTTTCTTT
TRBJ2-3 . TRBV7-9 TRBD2 CASSPLSEAGGLFTQYF TGTGCCAGCAGCCCCTTGTCCGAAGCGGGGGGGTTGTTTACGCAGTATTTT
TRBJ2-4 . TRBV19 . CASSRDRTSPLAKNIQYF TGTGCCAGTAGCCGGGACCGGACTTCCCCCCTAGCCAAAAACATTCAGTACTTC
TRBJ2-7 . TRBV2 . CASGSETPGLNYEQYF TGTGCCAGCGGAAGTGAAACTCCGGGACTCAACTACGAGCAGTACTTC
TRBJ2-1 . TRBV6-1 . CASTRIGVGNEQFF TGTGCCAGCACTCGTATAGGAGTGGGTAATGAGCAGTTCTTC
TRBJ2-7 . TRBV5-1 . CASSSTQTSYEQYF TGCGCCAGCAGCTCGACACAGACCTCCTACGAGCAGTACTTC
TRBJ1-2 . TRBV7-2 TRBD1 CASSHGTGHGYTF TGTGCCAGCAGCCACGGGACAGGGCATGGCTACACCTTC
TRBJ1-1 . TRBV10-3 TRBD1 CATETGEETEAFF TGTGCCACAGAGACAGGGGAGGAAACTGAAGCTTTCTTT
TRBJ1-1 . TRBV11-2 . CASSFPTNTEAFF TGTGCCAGCAGCTTTCCGACGAACACTGAAGCTTTCTTT
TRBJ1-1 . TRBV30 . CAWSSQFTGNTEAFF TGTGCCTGGAGTTCCCAATTCACAGGGAACACTGAAGCTTTCTTT
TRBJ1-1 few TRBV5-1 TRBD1 CASSPRGQGIGAEAFF TGCGCCAGCAGCCCGAGGGGACAGGGGATCGGGGCTGAAGCTTTCTTT